This T cell receptor (beta chain) was sequenced in a study of siplizumab effects on memory and regulatory T cells. Whole-study results and caveats: Roughly 75-96% of proliferating CD4+ or CD8+ clones lacked a naive or memory phenotype that could be assigned. The mapping of alloreactive clones to unstimulated subsets covered only a minor fraction of them.

The CDR3 consists of 15 residues. Germline values: CDR1 SGHRS, CDR2 YFSETQ. V was shortened by 4 bases and J by 0 bases, with 11 bases between the two germline ends. Remarks on this clone: Antigen specificity is unknown.

TCRdb keeps only in-frame clones here, not all; method: immunoSEQ multiplex PCR. This table has approximately 120,000 clones, 92% appearing once. The sequenced sample consisted of Tregs sorted from blood. The chain couples TRBV5-1 to TRBJ2-1; tentatively, D is TRBD2 (6 bases). The receptor was isolated from a human donor in good health. The CDR3 protein is CASSRLELSYNEQFF. The CDR3, as DNA: TGCGCCAGCAGCCGACTAGAGCTCTCCTACAATGAGCAGTTCTTC.